A selection of T cell receptor beta chains follows, all from one sample in a study of vaccination effects on CD4 cells after COVID-19. These receptors are not linked to any known antigen. Data came from immunoSEQ multiplex PCR; TCRdb stores just in-frame clones and leaves some out. The sample carries roughly 50,000 clones, 75% to 90% recorded once. The sample in question was CD4+ T cells from PBMCs cultured with HCoV-229E spike peptides, obtained before COVID-19 vaccination. The receptors derive from a human donor who received a COVID-19 vaccine. Each CDR3 is given with its conserved first and last residue.

j_call | v_call | cdr3_aa
TRBJ2-6 | TRBV5-1 | CASSLGLTPSGANVLTF
TRBJ1-3 | TRBV11-1 | CVAPTGGTSGNTIYF
TRBJ1-1 | TRBV6-5 | CASSYSGKPEAFF
TRBJ2-3 | TRBV24-1 | CATSDSLTSGGRTDTQYF
TRBJ2-5 | TRBV7-7 | CASSYDRQETQYF
TRBJ2-5 | TRBV6-6 | CASRLAGAQETQYF
TRBJ1-1 | TRBV24-1 | CATSDAGPRNTEAFF
TRBJ2-5 | TRBV3-1/TRBV3-2 | CASSQDLGGETQYF
TRBJ2-3 | TRBV5-1 | CASSLVGGTGARTDTQYF
TRBJ2-5 | TRBV18 | CASSPGLGAGEESRRETQYF
TRBJ2-2 | TRBV7-2 | CASSSQYTGELFF
TRBJ1-5 | TRBV30 | CAWSVGQLSNQPQHF
TRBJ1-5 | TRBV20-1 | CSASPQGHSNQPQHF
TRBJ1-2 | TRBV5-6 | CASSQRRFNYGYTF
TRBJ2-3 | TRBV6-2/TRBV6-3 | CASSRSTAGGQEDTQYF
TRBJ2-3 | TRBV4-1 | CASSQDLGGGGDTQYF
TRBJ2-3 | TRBV28 | CASSKERGGATDTQYF
TRBJ2-3 | TRBV7-6 | CASSSGQGVTDTQYF
TRBJ1-3 | TRBV4-3 | CASSQGSGNTIYF
TRBJ2-2 | TRBV5-1 | CASSLVPVEQGLRTGELFF
TRBJ2-6 | TRBV19 | CASSPWTGGSGANVLTF
TRBJ2-3 | TRBV24-1 | CATSAPGGAGTDTQYF
TRBJ2-3 | TRBV9 | CASSAGLAGARTDTQYF
TRBJ2-5 | TRBV12-5 | CASGLGRGPTAQETQYF
TRBJ1-1 | TRBV7-2 | CASSLEIGQEAFF
TRBJ1-1 | TRBV6-5 | CASSSPTGTEAFF
TRBJ2-1 | TRBV24-1 | CATAENNEQFF
TRBJ1-1 | TRBV5-1 | CASSLALGMNTEAFF
TRBJ2-3 | TRBV7-2 | CASSLGELARDTQYF
TRBJ1-2 | TRBV4-3 | CASSQERQINPKRTYGYTF
TRBJ2-5 | TRBV18 | CASSPPESGATQYF
TRBJ1-1 | TRBV5-8 | CASSSLRAGTNTEAFF
TRBJ2-2 | TRBV6-4 | CASSEMGNSGELFF
TRBJ1-5 | TRBV2 | CASSDSAGGVQPQHF
TRBJ1-5 | TRBV3-1/TRBV3-2 | CASSQFGSNQPQHF
TRBJ2-3 | TRBV24-1 | CATSEGTDTQYF
TRBJ1-2 | TRBV12-5 | CASGFSQGFGYGYTF
TRBJ2-1 | TRBV3-1/TRBV3-2 | CASSPTLAGSSYNEQFF
TRBJ2-3 | TRBV14 | CASSHSGLAGGSTDTQYF
TRBJ1-1 | TRBV18 | CASSPNHSDTEAFF
TRBJ2-5 | TRBV7-3 | CASSLTGWSSVSQETQYF
TRBJ2-1 | TRBV27 | CASSRPRGGNYNEQFF
TRBJ1-4 | TRBV7-9 | CASSFPTGGGEKLFF
TRBJ2-2 | TRBV5-5 | CASSHQQEVTGELFF
TRBJ2-4 | TRBV27 | CASSLLQSGKNIQYF
TRBJ2-5 | TRBV7-2 | CASSLRPGLNKETQYF
TRBJ1-1 | TRBV29-1 | CSVGTSETQNTEAFF
TRBJ1-2 | TRBV5-6 | CASSETNYGYTF
TRBJ2-5 | TRBV24-1 | CATSDAGQETQYF
TRBJ1-3 | TRBV27 | CASSSAGGRNTIYF
TRBJ2-2 | TRBV5-1 | CASSVEGGQPTGELFF
TRBJ2-5 | TRBV5-1 | CASREYQETQYF
TRBJ2-1 | TRBV2 | CASSRWFTLQFF
TRBJ2-1 | TRBV3-1/TRBV3-2 | CASSQDPADSSYNEQFF
TRBJ2-3 | TRBV6-2/TRBV6-3 | CASSNPYLTAQDTQYF
TRBJ1-1 | TRBV5-1 | CASSWTGGSGTEAFF
TRBJ2-5 | TRBV5-1 | CASSFKTAQETQYF
TRBJ1-2 | TRBV19 | CASSNNRGVAYGYTF
TRBJ2-2 | TRBV5-1 | CASSFLGHTNTGELFF